Only a few counts were recorded for the clone carrying this TCR beta chain. The CDR3 regions of TCR beta were amplified from RNA transcripts. HTBI primers were used for first-round RT-PCR of the TCR CDR3. TCRdb recomputed calls from the multiplex PCR reads with MiXCR, one row per CDR3 protein. The sample includes about 700,000 distinct CDR3 sequences, about 14% seen only once; the top ten take about 9.4%. These data are taken from a study of T cells in Graves' hyperthyroidism and ophthalmopathy. V dropped 4 bases and J dropped 0; count of bases not matched to a gene: 1. Germline CDR1 is DFQATT and CDR2 is SNEGSKA (reference sequence). This CDR3 is 13 amino acids long.

The rearrangement links TRBV20-1 to TRBJ1-1, with 8 bases lining up with TRBD1. Sequencing used blood. The origin of this receptor is a woman in her late teens or twenties with Graves' hyperthyroidism. CDR3 protein: CSANRGVNTEAFF. Written as DNA, the CDR3 is TGCAGTGCTAACAGGGGGGTGAACACTGAAGCTTTCTTT.